This TCR beta chain was documented in a study of T cells in Graves' hyperthyroidism and ophthalmopathy. Study results and limitations: The model predicted ophthalmopathy a median approximately 6 months before onset.

Concerning this clonotype itself: Its specificity is not known.

Not enrolled were patients with uncontrolled infection, other autoimmune disease, pregnancy or lactation. Amplified TCR beta CDR3 regions came from RNA transcripts. The study used the HTBI primer set for a first-round RT-PCR of the TCR CDR3. One entry per CDR3 protein, called by TCRdb with MiXCR from the multiplex PCR reads. Found here are 96,000 or so distinct CDR3 sequences, around 50% of them singletons; the top ten hold 25% to 30%. The source material was blood. The clonotype comes from a middle-aged woman with Graves' hyperthyroidism.

The CDR3 is CASSLRGNYGYTF. CDR3 in DNA: TGTGCCAGCAGCCTCCGGGGAAACTATGGCTACACCTTC. The V gene is TRBV11-2, the J gene TRBJ1-2; D gene unclear. V was shortened by 5 bases and J by 2 bases, with 9 bases between the two germline ends. The length of the CDR3 is 13 residues. Germline assignment: CDR1 SGHAT and CDR2 FQNNGV.